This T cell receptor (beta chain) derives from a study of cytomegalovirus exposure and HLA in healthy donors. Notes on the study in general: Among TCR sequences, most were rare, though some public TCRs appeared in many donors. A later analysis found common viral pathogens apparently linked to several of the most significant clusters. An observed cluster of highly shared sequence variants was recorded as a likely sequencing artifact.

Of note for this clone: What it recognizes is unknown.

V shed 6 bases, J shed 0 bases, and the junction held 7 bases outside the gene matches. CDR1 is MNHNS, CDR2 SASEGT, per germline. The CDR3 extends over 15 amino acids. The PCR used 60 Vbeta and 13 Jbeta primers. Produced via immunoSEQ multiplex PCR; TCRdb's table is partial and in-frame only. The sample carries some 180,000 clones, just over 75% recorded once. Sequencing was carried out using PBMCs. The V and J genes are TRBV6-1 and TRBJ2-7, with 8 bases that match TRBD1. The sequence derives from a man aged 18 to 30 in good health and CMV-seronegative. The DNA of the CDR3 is TGTGCCAGCAGCCGAGGACAGGGCATCTCCTACGAGCAGTACTTC. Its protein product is CASSRGQGISYEQYF.